A single T cell receptor (beta chain) is shown here with its context. Lung cancer patients with chemo-refractory metastatic non-small-cell disease were given focal radiation plus CTLA-4 blockade with ipilimumab. Germline-derived CDR1 and CDR2 are SGHRS and YFSETQ. Trimming left V 4 bases short and J 0 bases short, with 11 bases between. This CDR3 is 15 amino acids long. The data were taken from a study of radiotherapy plus CTLA-4 blockade in lung cancer. Data came from immunoSEQ multiplex PCR; TCRdb stores just in-frame clones and leaves some out. The sample lists around 100,000 clones, about four fifths occurring once.

The chain is built from TRBV5-1 and TRBJ1-5, with D perhaps TRBD1 (5 bases). The source material was peripheral blood, sampled from a patient treated with radiotherapy plus ipilimumab. The TCR was taken from a human donor with non-small cell lung cancer that progressed on radiotherapy plus ipilimumab. Some clones in this sample may be carry-over from other donors' samples. The CDR3 here is CASSPLDSSNQPQHF. The CDR3 nucleotides are TGCGCCAGCAGCCCGCTCGACAGTAGCAATCAGCCCCAGCATTTT. The variable domain in full, with the rest retrieved from reference TRBV5-1 and TRBJ1-5, is KAGVTQTPRYLIKTRGQQVTLSCSPISGHRSVSWYQQTPGQGLQFLFEYFSETQRNKGNFPGRFSGRQFSNSRSEMNVSTLELGDSALYLCASSPLDSSNQPQHFGDGTRLSIL.